This passage covers 15 T cell receptor beta chains from one sample sequenced in a study of blood T cell repertoires in COVID-19. Sequencing was performed with immunoSEQ multiplex PCR; in TCRdb, only in-frame clones are kept and a portion is missing. The sample records 650,000 to 800,000 clones, around 89% being singletons. The sample taken for sequencing was peripheral blood. Receptor source: a woman under 30 with acute or convalescent COVID-19.

The chain links TRBV6-5 to TRBJ2-3; maybe TRBD2 (5 bases). CDR1 is MNHEY, CDR2 SVGAGI, per germline. V lost 1 base and J lost 4, with 12 bases in between. The CDR3 has 15 residues. The chain's CDR3 is CASSYYGLAADTQYF. In nucleotides, the CDR3 is TGTGCCAGCAGTTACTATGGGCTAGCAGCAGATACGCAGTATTTT.

The rearrangement joins TRBV11-2 to TRBJ2-7; 8 nucleotides match TRBD1. V shed 5 bases, J shed 4 bases, and the junction held 10 bases outside the gene matches. The CDR3 extends over 15 amino acids. Germline CDR1 is SGHAT and CDR2 is FQNNGV. The CDR3 DNA reads TGTGCCAGCAGCCCCCGGACAGGGCATCTTTACGAGCAGTACTTC. It yields the protein CASSPRTGHLYEQYF.

V gene TRBV6-5 combines with J gene TRBJ2-1, with 7 bases identical to TRBD2. In germline, CDR1 is MNHEY, CDR2 SVGAGI. Trimming at V came to 10 bases and at J to 3 bases, leaving 6 bases not matched to a gene. The length of the CDR3 is 13 residues. This CDR3 is CAIAGVNYNEQFF. CDR3 nucleotides: TGTGCCATCGCGGGGGTCAACTACAATGAGCAGTTCTTC.

V and J are TRBV15 and TRBJ1-2; a possible D gene is TRBD1 (5 bases). The CDR3 sequence is 14 residues long. Per the germline V gene, CDR1 is LNHNV and CDR2 is YYDKDF (reference sequence). The ends were cut back, 6 bases at V and 2 bases at J, with 13 bases in the middle. Here the CDR3 reads CATRTDSWNYGYTF. CDR3 bases: TGTGCCACCAGAACCGACAGCTGGAACTATGGCTACACCTTC. Full variable domain (outside the CDR3, taken from reference TRBV15 and TRBJ1-2): DAMVIQNPRYQVTQFGKPVTLSCSQTLNHNVMYWYQQKSSQAPKLLFHYYDKDFNNEADTPDNFQSRRPNTSFCFLDIRSPGLGDTAMYLCATRTDSWNYGYTFGSGTRLTVV.

The chain couples TRBV24-1 to TRBJ1-1, with unresolved D. V was trimmed by 0 bases and J by 1 base, leaving 8 bases between them. The CDR3 spans 15 residues. Germline CDR1 is KGHDR and CDR2 is SFDVKD. The CDR3 DNA reads TGTGCCACCAGTGATTTGCTAGGAACGAACACTGAAGCTTTCTTT. Encoded protein: CATSDLLGTNTEAFF.

This clone was seen more than once but under ten times. This rearrangement joins TRBV5-1 to TRBJ1-2, with D uncertain. This CDR3 spans 13 amino acids. Germline V gene sequence: CDR1 SGHRS, CDR2 YFSETQ. The germline V and J ends were trimmed by 5 bases and 4 bases, with 12 bases remaining between them. Here the CDR3 DNA reads TGCGCCAGCAGTGGAGGACCTACCTATGGCTACACCTTC. This codes for CASSGGPTYGYTF.

The chain links TRBV7-2 to TRBJ2-1, with a tentative D call TRBD2 (7 bases). The CDR3 covers 13 residues. V was shortened by 8 bases and J by 9 bases, with 17 bases between the two germline ends. CDR1 is SGHTA, CDR2 FQGNSA, per germline. CDR3 region: CASQLAGASEQFF. Written as DNA, the CDR3 is TGTGCCAGCCAGTTGGCGGGGGCGTCTGAGCAGTTCTTC.

The chain recombines TRBV7-2 with TRBJ2-5; 14 nucleotides line up with TRBD2. After removal of 5 bases from V and 1 base from J, the junction contained 3 bases not matched to a gene. The CDR3 sequence is 16 residues long. CDR1 is SGHTA and CDR2 is FQGNSA in the germline V gene. The CDR3 protein is CASSRGTSGGQETQYF. In DNA, the CDR3 is TGTGCCAGCAGCAGGGGGACTAGCGGGGGCCAAGAGACCCAGTACTTC.

The V and J genes are TRBV4-3 and TRBJ2-7; D possibly corresponds to TRBD2 (5 bases). This CDR3 comprises 13 residues. The germline gives CDR1 LGHNA, CDR2 YSLEER. V gave up 1 base and J gave up 6 bases, with 10 bases separating them. For the CDR3, the DNA is TGCGCCAGCAGCCAAGGAGGGTTTACCGAGCAGTACTTC. Amino acids: CASSQGGFTEQYF.

This clone has just one count. V and J are TRBV6-1 and TRBJ1-2, with 9 bases fitting TRBD1. Germline V gene data show CDR1 as MNHNS and CDR2 as SASEGT. V lost 1 base to trimming and J lost 2 bases; unmatched junction nucleotides: 5. The CDR3 totals 16 residues. The CDR3 region is CASSEEDRGANYGYTF. CDR3 nucleotides: TGTGCCAGCAGTGAAGAGGACAGGGGTGCCAACTATGGCTACACCTTC.

The chain recombines TRBV5-8 with TRBJ2-3, with D unresolved. Germline CDR1 SGHTS, CDR2 YDEGEE. This CDR3 has 13 amino acids. Trimming cost V 7 bases and J 2 bases, with 11 bases left between them. The CDR3 sequence: CASRMANTDTQYF. The CDR3 nucleotides are TGTGCCAGCCGCATGGCCAACACAGATACGCAGTATTTT.

The chain combines TRBV24-1 with TRBJ1-2, with unresolved D. The V and J ends lost 9 bases and 1 base respectively, with 11 bases between them. From germline, CDR1 is KGHDR and CDR2 SFDVKD. The length of the CDR3 is 13 residues. The CDR3 DNA reads TGTGCCACCGGGCAGGATCTTAACTATGGCTACACCTTC. Protein: CATGQDLNYGYTF.

The chain recombines TRBV6-6 with TRBJ1-1; TRBD1 might be the D (6 bases). The germline gives CDR1 MNHNY, CDR2 SVGAGI (reference sequence). V shed 0 bases and J shed 5 bases, with 13 bases lying between them. The CDR3 is made up of 15 amino acids. In DNA, the CDR3 is TGTGCCAGCAGTTACTCCCTTCAGGGGCTGACTGAAGCTTTCTTT. It is translated as CASSYSLQGLTEAFF.

This sequence joins TRBV7-6 and TRBJ2-3; TRBD2 agrees at 12 bases. After removal of 5 bases from V and 0 bases from J, the junction contained 3 bases not matched to a gene. The CDR3 is made up of 16 amino acids. Germline V gene sequence: CDR1 SGHVS, CDR2 FNYEAQ. The CDR3 DNA reads TGTGCCAGCAGCAAAGGGACTAGCGGGAGCACAGATACGCAGTATTTT. This gives the protein CASSKGTSGSTDTQYF.

V usage is TRBV11-2 and J usage is TRBJ2-1; tentative D call: TRBD2 (6 bases). This CDR3 is built from 15 residues. Germline lookup yields CDR1 SGHAT and CDR2 FQNNGV. V dropped 5 bases and J dropped 8 bases, with 19 bases sitting between them. The CDR3 sequence: CASSRPGLLGYEQFF. CDR3 nucleotide sequence: TGTGCCAGCAGCCGACCGGGACTCCTGGGTTATGAGCAGTTCTTC.